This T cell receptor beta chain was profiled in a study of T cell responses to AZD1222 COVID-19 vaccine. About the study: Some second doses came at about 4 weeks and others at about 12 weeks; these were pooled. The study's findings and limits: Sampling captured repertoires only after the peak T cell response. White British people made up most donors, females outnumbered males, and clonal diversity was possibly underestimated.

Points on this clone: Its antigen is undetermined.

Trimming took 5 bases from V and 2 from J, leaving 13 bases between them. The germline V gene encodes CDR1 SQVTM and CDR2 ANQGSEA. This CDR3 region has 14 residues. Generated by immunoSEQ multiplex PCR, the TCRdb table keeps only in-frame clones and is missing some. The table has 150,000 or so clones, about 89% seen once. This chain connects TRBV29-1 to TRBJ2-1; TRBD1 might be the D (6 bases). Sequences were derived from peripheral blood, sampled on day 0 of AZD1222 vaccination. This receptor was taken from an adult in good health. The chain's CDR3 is CSVFRQATYNEQFF. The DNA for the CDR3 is TGCAGCGTTTTCAGACAGGCTACCTACAATGAGCAGTTCTTC.